Listed below are T cell receptor beta chains from one sample, sequenced in a study of cytomegalovirus exposure and HLA in healthy donors. Using immunoSEQ multiplex PCR, the repertoire was profiled, and TCRdb retains in-frame clones only, with some absent. The sample gives some 140,000 clones, about 81% of which show up once; roughly 8% is in the top ten. Specimen: PBMCs. The receptor set was obtained from a woman between 45 and 60 years old in good health and CMV-seropositive. Each CDR3 is given with its conserved first and last residue. The D gene is left open where the match is weak. The size field is filled for only some rows; it gives once, few, many or a size class.

D gene	J gene	V gene	clone size	CDR3 DNA	CDR3 protein
NA	TRBJ1-1	TRBV13	NA	TGTGCCAGCAGCTTAGGTAGGGGAAATGGAAACACTGAAGCTTTCTTT	CASSLGRGNGNTEAFF
NA	TRBJ1-1	TRBV5-1	NA	TGCGCCAGCAGCTTGGGGGCGGGGGCCGGGACTGAAGCTTTCTTT	CASSLGAGAGTEAFF
TRBD2	TRBJ2-2	TRBV9	NA	TGTGCCAGCAGCTACTCCCCTGAGCGGGAGTTCGCCGGGGAGCTGTTTTTT	CASSYSPEREFAGELFF
NA	TRBJ2-7	TRBV5-1	once	TGCGCCAGCAGCTTGGCAGGGACTTACTCCTACGAGCAGTACTTC	CASSLAGTYSYEQYF
TRBD2	TRBJ2-3	TRBV4-1	NA	TGCGCCAGCAGCCCCGGTCGGGCTAGCGGGAGAGATACGCAGTATTTT	CASSPGRASGRDTQYF
NA	TRBJ2-1	TRBV5-4	NA	TGTGCCAGCAGCTTGGCGGGCAATGAGCAGTTCTTC	CASSLAGNEQFF
TRBD2	TRBJ2-3	TRBV28	NA	TGTGCCAGCGCGTCCGGACTAGCGGGAGGCCAGGCTACGCAGTATTTT	CASASGLAGGQATQYF
TRBD1	TRBJ1-6	TRBV27	few	TGTGCCAGCAGTCTCGGGACAGGGACTAGGCTCTCACCCCTCCACTTT	CASSLGTGTRLSPLHF
NA	TRBJ2-1	TRBV19	NA	TGTGCCAGTAGTATGGCAGGGTTTGCTGGCAATGAGCAGTTCTTC	CASSMAGFAGNEQFF
NA	TRBJ2-5	TRBV18	NA	TGTGCCAGCTCACTCGAAGAGACCCAGTACTTC	CASSLEETQYF
TRBD2	TRBJ2-7	TRBV10-1	NA	TGCGCCAGCACCGAACTGGGACTAGCTTACGAGCAGTACTTC	CASTELGLAYEQYF
NA	TRBJ2-5	TRBV11-3	NA	TGTGCCAGCAGCTTATCGGGAAATTTCCTGGAGACCCAGTACTTC	CASSLSGNFLETQYF
TRBD1	TRBJ1-5	TRBV19	NA	TGTGCCAGTAGTATAGGGACAGGGGGGACTCAGCCCCAGCATTTT	CASSIGTGGTQPQHF
TRBD1	TRBJ1-1	TRBV11-3	NA	TGTGCCAGCAGCCTAGCAGGGGGCGGCACTGAAGCTTTCTTT	CASSLAGGGTEAFF
NA	TRBJ2-7	TRBV5-1	once	TGCGCCAGCAGCTTGTTTACGTGGCGGGACAGCGACTACGAGCAGTACTTC	CASSLFTWRDSDYEQYF
TRBD2	TRBJ2-5	TRBV11-2	NA	TGTGCCAGCAGCCCAAGCGGGGGAAAGACCCAGTACTTC	CASSPSGGKTQYF
TRBD1	TRBJ1-6	TRBV6-4	NA	TGTGCCAGCAGCCCGACAGGGCGTGATTCACCCCTCCACTTT	CASSPTGRDSPLHF
NA	TRBJ1-5	TRBV6-1	NA	TGTGCCGCGGGGTCATGGAGCAATCAGCCCCAGCATTTT	CAAGSWSNQPQHF
NA	TRBJ2-5	TRBV27	NA	TGTGCCAGCAGTCCCCTAGGAGAGCAGGGCCAGGAGACCCAGTACTTC	CASSPLGEQGQETQYF
NA	TRBJ2-3	TRBV11-2	NA	TGTGCCAGCAGCTTAGGGTCAGGTGGTGATACGCAGTATTTT	CASSLGSGGDTQYF
TRBD1	TRBJ2-7	TRBV7-3	NA	TGTGCCAGCAGCCCCGGACAGGGCCACGAGCAGTACTTC	CASSPGQGHEQYF
TRBD1	TRBJ2-2	TRBV5-6	NA	TGTGCCAGCAGCTTGGTATCGGACAGGGAGACCGGGGAGCTGTTTTTT	CASSLVSDRETGELFF
TRBD1	TRBJ1-2	TRBV30	NA	TGTGCCTGGAGGGACAGGACTTATGGCTACACCTTC	CAWRDRTYGYTF
NA	TRBJ1-1	TRBV19	NA	TGTGCCAGTAGTGCCCTCAGGGGCACTGAAGCTTTCTTT	CASSALRGTEAFF
TRBD2	TRBJ2-3	TRBV9	NA	TGTGCCAGCAGCGCCGGGACTAGCGCCACAGATACGCAGTATTTT	CASSAGTSATDTQYF
NA	TRBJ2-3	TRBV15	NA	TGTGCCACCAGCAGCCCGGGGAGCTCCAGGGGCCCAGATACGCAGTATTTT	CATSSPGSSRGPDTQYF
TRBD2	TRBJ2-1	TRBV4-2	NA	TGTGCCAGCAGCCTGGGGACTAGCATTTACAATGAGCAGTTCTTC	CASSLGTSIYNEQFF
TRBD2	TRBJ2-1	TRBV5-8	once	TGTGCCAGCAGCCATATGGCCGGGACTAGCGGGAGGACCAATGAGCAGTTCTTC	CASSHMAGTSGRTNEQFF
TRBD2	TRBJ2-1	TRBV10-1	NA	TGCGCCAGCAGTGAGGATAGCGGGGGTTACAATGAGCAGTTCTTC	CASSEDSGGYNEQFF
NA	TRBJ1-1	TRBV5-5	NA	TGTGCCAGCAGCTTTGCAGGCATGAACACTGAAGCTTTCTTT	CASSFAGMNTEAFF
NA	TRBJ2-1	TRBV9	NA	TGTGCCAGCAGCGTAGGGGGCTCCCCGGCCCATAATGAGCAGTTCTTC	CASSVGGSPAHNEQFF
TRBD1	TRBJ2-7	TRBV19	NA	TGTGCCAGTAGTGAAGTGACCGGGACAGGGCTCTACGAGCAGTACTTC	CASSEVTGTGLYEQYF
NA	TRBJ1-6	TRBV6-6	NA	TGTGCCAGCTCCTGGAGCTCCTATAATTCACCCCTCCACTTT	CASSWSSYNSPLHF
NA	TRBJ2-3	TRBV2	once	TGTGCCAGCAGCGGGGGACTCACAGATACGCAGTATTTT	CASSGGLTDTQYF
NA	TRBJ1-1	TRBV30	NA	TGTGCCTGGAAGAGGGGGTTCCTGAACACTGAAGCTTTCTTT	CAWKRGFLNTEAFF
TRBD2	TRBJ2-3	TRBV30	NA	TGTGCCTGGAGATTTACCTCGGGACTAGCGGGAGCAGATACGCAGTATTTT	CAWRFTSGLAGADTQYF
NA	TRBJ2-6	TRBV5-1	NA	TGCGCCAGCAGCTTTTTCGGTGCTGGGGCCAACGTCCTGACTTTC	CASSFFGAGANVLTF
TRBD2	TRBJ2-4	TRBV13	NA	TGTGCCAGCAGCTTTTCGACGGGAGGGCCATACAGTCAGTACTTC	CASSFSTGGPYSQYF
NA	TRBJ1-1	TRBV30	NA	TGTGCCTGGAGTGACACAGGGAGGAACACTGAAGCTTTCTTT	CAWSDTGRNTEAFF
NA	TRBJ1-5	TRBV10-3	NA	TGTGCCATCAGTGAGTTCTCCGATTTGTCAGGGGAGCGTCAGCCCCAGCATTTT	CAISEFSDLSGERQPQHF
NA	TRBJ2-5	TRBV6-5	few	TGTGCCAGCAGTTACTCGGCGGGTCGCGAGACCCAGTACTTC	CASSYSAGRETQYF
NA	TRBJ2-3	TRBV11-3	few	TGTGCCAGCAGCTTAGACGGGAACACAGATACGCAGTATTTT	CASSLDGNTDTQYF
NA	TRBJ1-5	TRBV2	NA	TGTGCCAGCTCTGGGGCAGCAGATAGCAATCAGCCCCAGCATTTT	CASSGAADSNQPQHF
TRBD1	TRBJ1-2	TRBV5-6	NA	TGTGCCAGCAGCTTGGCCGGGACAGGGGCGGGTGACTATGGCTACACCTTC	CASSLAGTGAGDYGYTF
TRBD1	TRBJ1-5	TRBV18	NA	TGTGCCAGCTCGGGACAGTACAATCAGCCCCAGCATTTT	CASSGQYNQPQHF
NA	TRBJ2-7	TRBV7-2	NA	TGTGCCAGCAGCTCGGCGGACGGCCGAGGGGAGCAGTACTTC	CASSSADGRGEQYF
TRBD2	TRBJ2-1	TRBV18	NA	TGTGCCAGCTCTCTAGGACTAGCGGGAGACGATGAGCAGTTCTTC	CASSLGLAGDDEQFF
NA	TRBJ1-1	TRBV30	NA	TGTGCCTGGAGTATAGGGGCGAGGACTGAAGCTTTCTTT	CAWSIGARTEAFF
TRBD1	TRBJ1-1	TRBV7-8	NA	TGTGCCAGCAGCAATAAAGGGACAGGATTAGAAGCTTTCTTT	CASSNKGTGLEAFF
NA	TRBJ1-1	TRBV19	NA	TGTGCCAGTAGTGTCGGGAGTTACACTGAAGCTTTCTTT	CASSVGSYTEAFF
NA	TRBJ1-1	TRBV21-1	NA	TGTGCCAGCAGCACGGGGCCTGGACAGCGCAAGGGGAACACTGAAGCTTTCTTT	CASSTGPGQRKGNTEAFF
TRBD2	TRBJ2-1	TRBV25-1	NA	TGTGCCAGCAGCCCTAGCGGGATAGTAAATGAGCAGTTCTTC	CASSPSGIVNEQFF
TRBD1	TRBJ1-2	TRBV19	NA	TGTGCCAGTAGCAGCTTCAGGGGGCGCGACTATGGCTACACCTTC	CASSSFRGRDYGYTF
NA	TRBJ2-7	TRBV27	once	TGTGCCAGCAGTTTCTTGGCGGCAGGACACTACGAGCAGTACTTC	CASSFLAAGHYEQYF
NA	TRBJ2-1	TRBV7-2	NA	TGTGCCAGCAGCCTGGGACTCAGCTCCTACAATGAGCAGTTCTTC	CASSLGLSSYNEQFF
TRBD1	TRBJ2-5	TRBV9	few	TGTGCCAGCAGCGTCTCCGGACAGGTCGAGACCCAGTACTTC	CASSVSGQVETQYF
NA	TRBJ1-2	TRBV2	NA	TGTGCCAGCAGTGAAAACGGGGTCAGTAACTATGGCTACACCTTC	CASSENGVSNYGYTF
TRBD1	TRBJ1-2	TRBV5-1	NA	TGCGCCAGCAGCTTGGCCGGGACAGGGGGCGTCTATGGCTACACCTTC	CASSLAGTGGVYGYTF